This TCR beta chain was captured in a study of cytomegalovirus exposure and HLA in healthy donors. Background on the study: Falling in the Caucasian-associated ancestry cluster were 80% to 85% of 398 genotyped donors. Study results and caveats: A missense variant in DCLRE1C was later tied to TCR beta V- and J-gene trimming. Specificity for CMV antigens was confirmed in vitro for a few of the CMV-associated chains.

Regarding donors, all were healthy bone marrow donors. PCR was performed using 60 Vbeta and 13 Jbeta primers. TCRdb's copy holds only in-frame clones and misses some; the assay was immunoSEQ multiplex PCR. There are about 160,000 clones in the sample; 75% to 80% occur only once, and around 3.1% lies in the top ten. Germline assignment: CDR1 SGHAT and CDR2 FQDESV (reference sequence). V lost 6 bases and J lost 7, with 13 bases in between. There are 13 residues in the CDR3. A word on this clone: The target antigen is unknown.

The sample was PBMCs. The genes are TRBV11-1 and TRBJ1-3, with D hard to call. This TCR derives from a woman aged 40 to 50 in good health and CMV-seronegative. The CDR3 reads CASSYERRNTIYF. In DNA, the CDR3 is TGTGCCAGCAGTTACGAACGGCGGAACACCATATATTTT.